Each of the 20 T cell receptor beta chains below was sequenced from the same sample in a study of beta chain features in type 1 diabetes. Study conclusions and caveats: The study found moderately but significantly shorter TCRB CDR3s in all four CD4+ subsets of Type 1 diabetes patients.

The entirety of the isolated RNA underwent reverse transcription, so expressed TCRB transcripts were sequenced. Sequencing was performed with immunoSEQ multiplex PCR; in TCRdb, only in-frame clones are kept and a portion is missing. This table has 93,000 or so clones, approximately 30% appearing once. What these receptors recognize is not known. The sample taken for sequencing was central memory CD4+ T cells from blood. Receptors were obtained from a young woman with type 1 diabetes.

This chain joins TRBV10-3 and TRBJ1-1, with a possible D match to TRBD1 (6 bases). Per the germline V gene, CDR1 is ENHRY and CDR2 is SYGVKD. This CDR3 spans 15 amino acids. V lost 5 bases to trimming and J lost 5 bases, with 18 bases between them. CDR3 coding DNA: TGTGCCATCAGTCTAAGGGGGGGTCTGGGAACTGAAGCTTTCTTT. As protein: CAISLRGGLGTEAFF.

The chain couples TRBV18 to TRBJ1-2; D uncertain. V was trimmed by 0 bases and J by 4 bases, leaving 12 bases between them. Germline V CDR1 and CDR2: KGHSH, LQKENI. The CDR3 spans 15 residues. As DNA, the CDR3 is TGTGCCAGCTCACCACCCGGAGTCTTCGGCTATGGCTACACCTTC. This encodes CASSPPGVFGYGYTF.

The chain couples TRBV7-9 to TRBJ2-3; possibly TRBD1 for D (5 bases). CDR1 is SEHNR and CDR2 is FQNEAQ in the germline V gene (reference sequence). Trimming shortened V by 1 base and J by 4 bases, and 12 bases separated the two germline ends. CDR3 size: 15 residues. CDR3 sequence: CASSLGPGNADTQYF. The CDR3 nucleotides are TGTGCCAGCAGCTTAGGGCCAGGGAACGCAGATACGCAGTATTTT.

This clone occurred a few times. The J gene is TRBJ1-3, the V gene TRBV18; TRBD1 matches 10 bases. CDR3 length equals 15 residues. V trimming: 4 bases; J trimming: 3 bases; junction bases outside the gene matches: 3. Germline V gene data show CDR1 as KGHSH and CDR2 as LQKENI. CDR3 loop: CASSLDRGIGNTIYF. The CDR3 DNA reads as TGTGCCAGCTCACTGGACAGGGGGATTGGAAACACCATATATTTT. The full variable domain, completed using reference TRBV18 and TRBJ1-3, is NAGVMQNPRHLVRRRGQEARLRCSPMKGHSHVYWYRQLPEEGLKFMVYLQKENIIDESGMPKERFSAEFPKEGPSILRIQQVVRGDSAAYFCASSLDRGIGNTIYFGEGSWLTVV.

In its sample, this clone was seen a few times. This chain links TRBV11-3 with TRBJ2-2, with TRBD2 matching over 10 bases. The length of the CDR3 is 16 residues. From germline, CDR1 is SGHNT and CDR2 YENEEA. The V and J ends lost 5 bases and 5 bases, in that order; junction bases with no gene match: 8. The CDR3 sequence is CASSLIAGGPTGELFF. The CDR3 DNA reads as TGTGCCAGCAGCCTAATAGCGGGAGGCCCAACCGGGGAGCTGTTTTTT.

This clone appeared a few times. V is TRBV30 and J is TRBJ1-4, with 8 positions matching TRBD1. CDR3 length: 18 residues. Trimming at V came to 1 base and at J to 0 bases, leaving 10 bases not matched to a gene. Germline V gives CDR1 GTSNPN, CDR2 SVGIG (reference sequence). In nucleotides, the CDR3 is TGTGCCTGGAGTGCCAGGGGGCAGCGGATTGCAACTAATGAAAAACTGTTTTTT. Encoded protein: CAWSARGQRIATNEKLFF.

The chain is built from TRBV30 and TRBJ2-7; perhaps TRBD1 as D (6 bases). The CDR3 has 12 amino acids. V lost 2 bases and J lost 5, with 10 bases in between. Per the germline V gene, CDR1 is GTSNPN and CDR2 is SVGIG (reference sequence). CDR3 sequence: CAWSFKGDEQYF. As DNA, the CDR3 is TGTGCCTGGAGTTTCAAGGGGGACGAGCAGTACTTC.

The chain joins TRBV6-5 to TRBJ1-2; D gene uncertain. The CDR3 spans 14 residues. The germline V and J ends were trimmed by 3 bases and 3 bases, with 11 bases remaining between them. Germline V gene lookup returns CDR1 MNHEY and CDR2 SVGAGI. The CDR3, as DNA: TGTGCCAGCAGTTATCATCGGTCGGACTATGGCTACACCTTC. The encoded protein is CASSYHRSDYGYTF.

The J gene is TRBJ2-1, the V gene TRBV10-3; D gene uncertain. The CDR3 sequence is 13 residues long. Germline values: CDR1 ENHRY, CDR2 SYGVKD. Trimming pared 6 bases from V and 4 bases from J, leaving 10 bases between. CDR3 DNA: TGTGCCATCAGCGGGTTGGGTTACAATGAGCAGTTCTTC. Protein sequence: CAISGLGYNEQFF.

CDR3 sequence reads: CASSLMVGASNEQFF. Here the CDR3 DNA reads TGTGCCAGCAGCTTAATGGTGGGGGCTTCAAATGAGCAGTTCTTC. This chain links TRBV5-4 with TRBJ2-1; TRBD1 is a possible D gene (6 bases). Germline CDR1 SGHNT, CDR2 YYREEE (reference sequence). The length of the CDR3 is 15 residues. V shed 2 bases and J shed 7 bases, with 16 bases lying between them.

The CDR3 DNA reads TGCGCCAGCAGCCCCGTAGCGGGAGGTAATGAGCAGTTCTTC. This encodes CASSPVAGGNEQFF. The gene calls are TRBV5-1 and TRBJ2-1; 10 bases map to TRBD2. In germline, CDR1 is SGHRS, CDR2 YFSETQ. The ends lost 4 bases at V and 7 bases at J; junction bases unmatched: 5. CDR3 length: 14 residues.

The chain carries TRBV29-1 and TRBJ2-7; no firm D call. CDR3 length: 11 amino acids. CDR1 and CDR2 (germline): SQVTM, ANQGSEA. V was trimmed by 4 bases and J by 3 bases, leaving 7 bases between them. CDR3 sequence: CSVARSYEQYF. The CDR3 region has the DNA TGCAGCGTTGCCCGGAGCTACGAGCAGTACTTC.

V gene TRBV28 combines with J gene TRBJ2-2; 11 bases fit TRBD2. V shed 4 bases and J 1 base; nucleotides not matched to a gene: 8. The CDR3 totals 18 residues. Germline CDR1 is MDHEN and CDR2 is SYDVKM. CDR3 sequence reads: CASSSPGLAALNTGELFF. The CDR3 DNA sequence: TGTGCCAGCAGTTCCCCGGGACTAGCGGCTTTGAACACCGGGGAGCTGTTTTTT.

Only a few counts were recorded for this clone. CDR3 residues: CAWRNRGQNTGELFF. The CDR3 DNA reads TGTGCCTGGAGGAACAGGGGGCAGAACACCGGGGAGCTGTTTTTT. The chain couples TRBV30 to TRBJ2-2, with TRBD1 matching 9 bases. The CDR3 is 15 amino acids. Germline CDR1 and CDR2: GTSNPN and SVGIG (reference sequence). The ends lost 3 bases at V and 1 base at J; junction bases unmatched: 3. The complete variable domain, with remaining parts taken from reference TRBV30 and TRBJ2-2, reads SQTIHQWPATLVQPVGSPLSLECTVEGTSNPNLYWYRQAAGRGLQLLFYSVGIGQISSEVPQNLSASRPQDRQFILSSKKLLLSDSGFYLCAWRNRGQNTGELFFGEGSRLTVL.

This clone was seen a handful of times. The genes are TRBV7-2 and TRBJ2-3, with a weak D call TRBD2 (6 bases). The CDR3 spans 14 residues. Germline V gene lookup returns CDR1 SGHTA and CDR2 FQGNSA. Between the trimmed V and J ends, which lost 5 bases and 3 bases, there was a span of 12 bases. The CDR3 reads CASSQTRGTDTQYF. The CDR3 DNA sequence: TGTGCCAGCAGCCAGACTAGAGGAACAGATACGCAGTATTTT.

This clone was observed a few times. The chain combines TRBV19 with TRBJ1-2; D is uncertain. This CDR3 has 14 residues. The germline CDR1 and CDR2 sequences are LNHDA and SQIVND (reference sequence). The V and J ends lost 3 bases and 9 bases respectively, with 17 bases between them. The CDR3 DNA sequence: TGTGCCAGTAGTATCCGTGCCGACGCCGGGAGCTACACCTTC. Its protein product is CASSIRADAGSYTF.

This clone was detected a few times. The chain is built from TRBV10-3 and TRBJ2-3; 8 positions match TRBD1. From germline, CDR1 is ENHRY and CDR2 SYGVKD. The CDR3 has 17 residues. V lost 0 bases and J lost 0; bases outside the gene matches: 5. CDR3 protein: CAISESLGQGSTDTQYF. CDR3 in DNA: TGTGCCATCAGTGAGTCGCTTGGACAGGGTAGCACAGATACGCAGTATTTT.

This clone was observed a handful of times. The chain is built from TRBV6-1 and TRBJ2-7; weak D call: TRBD2 (5 bases). CDR1 and CDR2 (germline): MNHNS, SASEGT. Trimming stripped 2 bases from V and 3 bases from J, with 8 bases between. The CDR3 totals 13 residues. The CDR3 region is CASSEHGDYEQYV. Here the CDR3 DNA reads TGTGCCAGCAGTGAACACGGGGACTACGAGCAGTACGTC.

In its sample, this clone was seen a few times. This chain joins TRBV30 and TRBJ1-1; D may be TRBD1 (6 bases). With 2 bases removed from V and 1 base from J, the gap between germline ends came to 14 bases. The CDR3 covers 15 residues. The germline gives CDR1 GTSNPN, CDR2 SVGIG (reference sequence). CDR3 sequence (DNA): TGTGCCTGGAGTTCGCCGGGACATTGGAACACTGAAGCTTTCTTT. Translated: CAWSSPGHWNTEAFF.

The chain links TRBV5-6 to TRBJ2-1, with D possibly being TRBD2 (7 bases). Germline V gives CDR1 SGHDT, CDR2 YYEEEE. V lost 4 bases, J lost 10 bases, and 24 bases lay in between. The CDR3 loop spans 16 amino acids. CDR3 nucleotides: TGTGCCAGCAGCCAAGGACTAGACAGGTTTGAGGGCGAGCAGTTCTTC. Its translation is CASSQGLDRFEGEQFF.